Following are 17 T cell receptor beta chains from one sample sequenced in a study of T cells after yellow fever vaccination. A single record per CDR3 protein comes from TCRdb applying MiXCR to the 5' RACE reads. The sample contains 300,000 or so distinct CDR3 sequences, 8.5% to 10% of which appear only once. Sequenced material: CD4+ T cells sorted from PBMCs, taken 5 days after the yellow fever booster vaccination. These receptors were obtained from a man aged 18 to 29 who received the YFV17D yellow fever vaccine.

In its sample, this clonotype was seen many times. Written as DNA, the CDR3 is TGTGCCAGCTCACAAGGCCGGGACACCTACGAGCAGTACTTC. Its protein is CASSQGRDTYEQYF. This chain links TRBV18 with TRBJ2-7; tentative D call: TRBD1 (6 bases). The CDR3 covers 14 residues. Germline CDR1 reads KGHSH; CDR2 reads LQKENI. V was pared by 4 bases and J by 2 bases, with 12 bases between.

This clonotype was seen many times. The chain links TRBV7-2 to TRBJ2-4, with 8 bases aligning to TRBD2. This CDR3 is 15 amino acids long. V shed 1 base and J 7 bases; nucleotides not matched to a gene: 6. Germline assignment: CDR1 SGHTA and CDR2 FQGNSA. For the CDR3, the DNA is TGTGCCAGCAGCTTAGGCGGGTTAGCGGGGAACATTCAGTACTTC. Its translation is CASSLGGLAGNIQYF. Full variable domain (rest looked up from reference TRBV7-2 and TRBJ2-4): GAGVSQSPSNKVTEKGKDVELRCDPISGHTALYWYRQSLGQGLEFLIYFQGNSAPDKSGLPSDRFSAERTGGSVSTLTIQRTQQEDSAVYLCASSLGGLAGNIQYFGAGTRLSVL.

This clonotype has at least ten counts. V usage is TRBV7-2 and J usage is TRBJ2-3; D ambiguous. Looked up from germline, CDR1 is SGHTA and CDR2 is FQGNSA. The CDR3 totals 13 residues. Trimming removed 1 base from V and 6 bases from J, with 8 bases in between. The CDR3 loop reads CASSLVPRDTQYF. CDR3 nucleotides: TGTGCCAGCAGCTTAGTCCCCCGCGATACGCAGTATTTT.

The chain carries TRBV7-9 and TRBJ2-1; a possible D gene is TRBD1 (6 bases). The CDR3 totals 15 residues. Trimming took off 4 bases at V and 3 bases at J, with 13 bases between the two ends. The germline gives CDR1 SEHNR, CDR2 FQNEAQ (reference sequence). Written as DNA, the CDR3 is TGTGCCAGCAGCTCGGGACACAATGACTACAATGAGCAGTTCTTC. Amino acid sequence: CASSSGHNDYNEQFF.

This clonotype showed up just a few times. V and J are TRBV12-3 or TRBV12-4 and TRBJ1-2; no reliable D call. The CDR3 has 15 residues. V shed 6 bases and J shed 5 bases, with 19 bases lying between them. The chain's CDR3 is CASRPDDQGVYGYTF. CDR3 nucleotide sequence: TGTGCCAGCAGGCCGGACGATCAAGGAGTTTATGGCTACACCTTC.

The rearrangement uses TRBV7-6 and TRBJ2-1, with 12 bases identical to TRBD2. V lost 5 bases to trimming and J lost 7 bases; unmatched junction nucleotides: 9. This CDR3 contains 16 residues. Germline V CDR1 and CDR2: SGHVS, FNYEAQ. Here the CDR3 DNA reads TGTGCCAGCAGCGCCCGCTCCGGGACTAGCGGGAATGAGCAGTTCTTC. Its translation: CASSARSGTSGNEQFF.

This clonotype showed up just a few times. The chain combines TRBV4-1 with TRBJ2-5; possibly TRBD1 for D (5 bases). Germline CDR1 MGHRA, CDR2 YSYEKL. The CDR3 totals 15 residues. V was trimmed by 2 bases and J by 3 bases, leaving 13 bases between them. CDR3 coding DNA: TGCGCCAGCAGCCAACCTTGGACAAGCGAAGAGACCCAGTACTTC. It specifies CASSQPWTSEETQYF.

The chain carries TRBV9 and TRBJ2-7; D is undetermined. This CDR3 is built from 13 residues. The germline V gene encodes CDR1 SGDLS and CDR2 YYNGEE. V was shortened by 2 bases and J by 3 bases, with 9 bases between the two germline ends. CDR3 protein: CASSVGLGYEQYF. The CDR3 region has the DNA TGTGCCAGCAGCGTCGGTTTAGGCTACGAGCAGTACTTC.

Only a few counts were recorded for this clonotype. This rearrangement joins TRBV7-2 to TRBJ2-1; 7 positions agree with TRBD1. The CDR3 has 15 amino acids. The germline V gene encodes CDR1 SGHTA and CDR2 FQGNSA. With V trimmed by 5 bases and J by 10 bases, 14 bases remained unmatched. The CDR3: CASSPSRDSGGEQFF. CDR3 nucleotides: TGTGCCAGCAGCCCGTCCCGGGACAGCGGCGGCGAGCAGTTCTTC.

The chain employs TRBV3-1 and TRBJ1-1, with D unresolved. Per the germline V gene, CDR1 is LGHDT and CDR2 is YNNKEL (reference sequence). V was clipped by 1 base and J by 0 bases, with 6 bases between them. The CDR3 length is 14 residues. The CDR3 region is CASSQAYMNTEAFF. CDR3 DNA: TGTGCCAGCAGCCAAGCTTACATGAACACTGAAGCTTTCTTT.

This clonotype was seen a few times. The CDR3 nucleotides read TGCGCCAGCAGCCAGGGGATCCGGAGAGGGGGCCGCATACCAGATACGCAGTATTTT. Protein product: CASSQGIRRGGRIPDTQYF. The chain uses TRBV4-1 and TRBJ2-3, with 7 bases identical to TRBD1. With 3 bases clipped from V and 4 bases from J, the junction kept 19 bases outside the gene matches. The CDR3 has 19 residues. Germline V gene sequence: CDR1 MGHRA, CDR2 YSYEKL.

This clonotype was seen only a few times. The V gene is TRBV20-1, the J gene TRBJ2-7; no definite D call. The CDR3 loop spans 13 amino acids. Per the germline V gene, CDR1 is DFQATT and CDR2 is SNEGSKA (reference sequence). V lost 1 base and J 1 base, leaving 8 bases between the germline ends. The CDR3 spells CSARGHRSYEQYV. The CDR3 coding sequence is TGCAGTGCTAGAGGGCACAGATCCTACGAGCAGTACGTC.

The V gene is TRBV20-1, the J gene TRBJ2-7, with D possibly TRBD2 on 7 matching bases. Per germline, CDR1 DFQATT and CDR2 SNEGSKA (reference sequence). The V and J ends lost 6 bases and 0 bases respectively, with 24 bases between them. This CDR3 spans 17 amino acids. CDR3 residues: CSAFDPQGGGVSYEQYF. CDR3 nucleotides: TGCAGTGCCTTTGATCCACAAGGCGGGGGCGTCTCCTACGAGCAGTACTTC.

This clonotype was observed a few times. This chain uses TRBV2 with TRBJ1-3; no reliable D call. Trimming left V 7 bases short and J 2 bases short, with 15 bases between. This CDR3 comprises 15 residues. Germline-derived CDR1 and CDR2 are SNHLY and FYNNEI. CDR3 in amino acids: CASTWIGGAGNTIYF. CDR3 nucleotides: TGTGCCAGCACCTGGATCGGAGGAGCTGGAAACACCATATATTTT.

CDR3 in DNA: TGTGCCATCAGTGAAAATGGTCCGATCAACGGCGGGGAGCTGTTTTTT. This codes for CAISENGPINGGELFF. This chain joins TRBV10-3 and TRBJ2-2; D gene ambiguous. Trimming took 3 bases from V and 7 from J, leaving 18 bases between them. Germline V gene lookup returns CDR1 ENHRY and CDR2 SYGVKD. The CDR3 is 16 residues long.

The chain employs TRBV29-1 and TRBJ2-6; D is unclear. With 6 bases removed from V and 4 bases from J, the gap between germline ends came to 16 bases. Per the germline V gene, CDR1 is SQVTM and CDR2 is ANQGSEA. The CDR3 covers 15 residues. CDR3 sequence reads: CSVAWASTGANVLTF. CDR3 sequence (DNA): TGCAGCGTCGCCTGGGCAAGTACGGGGGCCAACGTCCTGACTTTC.

CDR3 residues: CSARNSQGRRTEAFF. The CDR3 DNA is TGCAGTGCTAGAAATTCACAGGGGCGGAGGACTGAAGCTTTCTTT. This sequence joins TRBV20-1 and TRBJ1-1; 7 bases are a match to TRBD1. Trimming took 2 bases from V and 5 from J; bases not matched to a gene: 11. Germline lookup yields CDR1 DFQATT and CDR2 SNEGSKA (reference sequence). This CDR3 has 15 amino acids.